The sample holds many counts of the clone carrying this TCR beta chain. According to the study, TCR beta libraries were built with iRepertoire HTBI primers and CDR3-region Arm-PCR. TCRdb reanalysed the multiplex PCR reads using MiXCR and keeps one entry per CDR3 protein. The sample lists 400,000 to 500,000 distinct CDR3 sequences, under 25% occurring once. The data stem from a study of regulatory T cells in long-lasting Graves disease. Germline assignment: CDR1 MNHGY and CDR2 SVAAGI. V lost 9 bases to trimming and J lost 8 bases, with 8 bases between them. This CDR3 spans 11 amino acids. Time point defined: persistent/refractory GD, antithyroid drugs over 5 years with positive TRAb. The TCR library was made from RNA that had been extracted from PBMCs in TRIzol.

This sample comprised peripheral blood mononuclear cells (PBMCs), obtained when the disease was refractory, from a patient treated with antithyroid drugs. The TCR originated in a female donor with Graves disease. The rearrangement joins TRBV6-9 to TRBJ1-6; tentative D call: TRBD1 (6 bases). The CDR3 spells CASGGHSPLHF. CDR3 in DNA: TGTGCCAGTGGGGGCCATTCACCCCTCCACTTT.